These 2 T cell receptor beta chains came from one sample sequenced in a study of cytomegalovirus exposure and HLA in healthy donors. Use of 60 Vbeta and 13 Jbeta primers characterized the PCR. Profiled with immunoSEQ multiplex PCR; TCRdb holds only in-frame clones, not every one. The repertoire holds some 140,000 clones, with 73% as singletons. Sequences were obtained from PBMCs. Receptors were obtained from a woman in her forties in good health and CMV-seronegative.

CDR3 sequence (DNA): TGTGCCAGCAGTGAAGGGACAGGGGTACTGTACCAAGAGACCCAGTACTTC. Encoded protein: CASSEGTGVLYQETQYF. The V gene is TRBV2, the J gene TRBJ2-5; the match to TRBD1 covers 9 bases. J lost 0 bases, V lost 1 base, and 6 bases had no gene match. There are 17 residues in the CDR3. Looked up from germline, CDR1 is SNHLY and CDR2 is FYNNEI.

The chain joins TRBV11-2 to TRBJ2-2; 10 nucleotides agree with TRBD2. The CDR3 length is 18 residues. Germline V lookup: CDR1 SGHAT, CDR2 FQNNGV. With V trimmed by 1 base and J by 7 bases, 12 bases remained unmatched. DNA for the CDR3: TGTGCCAGCAGCTTAGTGTTGCTAGCGGGGGATTTTGGCGGGGAGCTGTTTTTT. Encoded protein: CASSLVLLAGDFGGELFF.